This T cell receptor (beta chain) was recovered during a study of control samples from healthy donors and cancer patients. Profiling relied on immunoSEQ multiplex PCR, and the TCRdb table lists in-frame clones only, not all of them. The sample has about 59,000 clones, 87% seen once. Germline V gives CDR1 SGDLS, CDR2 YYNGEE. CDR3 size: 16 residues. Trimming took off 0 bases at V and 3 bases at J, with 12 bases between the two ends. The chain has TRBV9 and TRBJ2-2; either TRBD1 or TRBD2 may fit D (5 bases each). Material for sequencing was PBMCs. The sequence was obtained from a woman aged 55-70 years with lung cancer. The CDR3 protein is CASSVAAGTDTGELFF. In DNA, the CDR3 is TGTGCCAGCAGCGTAGCGGCCGGGACCGACACCGGGGAGCTGTTTTTT.